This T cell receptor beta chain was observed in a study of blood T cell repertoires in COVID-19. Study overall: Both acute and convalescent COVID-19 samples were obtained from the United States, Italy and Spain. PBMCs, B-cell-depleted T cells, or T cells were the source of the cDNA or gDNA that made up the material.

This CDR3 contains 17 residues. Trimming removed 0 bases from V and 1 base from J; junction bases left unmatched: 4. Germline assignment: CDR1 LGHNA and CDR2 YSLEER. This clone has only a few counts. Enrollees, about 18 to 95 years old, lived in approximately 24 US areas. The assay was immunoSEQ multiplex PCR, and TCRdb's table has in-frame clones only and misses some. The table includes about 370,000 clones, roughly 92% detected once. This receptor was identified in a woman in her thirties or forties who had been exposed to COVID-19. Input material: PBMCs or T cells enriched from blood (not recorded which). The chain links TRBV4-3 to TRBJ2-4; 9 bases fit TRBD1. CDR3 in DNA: TGCGCCAGCAGCCAAGAATCGACAGGGGGGGCCAAAAACATTCAGTACTTC. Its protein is CASSQESTGGAKNIQYF.